The clone carrying this T cell receptor beta chain came up a few times. Researchers took RNA transcripts and amplified the TCR beta CDR3 regions from them. A set of HTBI primers served as the primers for a first-round RT-PCR of the TCR CDR3. A single record per CDR3 protein comes from TCRdb applying MiXCR to the multiplex PCR reads. In the table there are 250,000 to 350,000 distinct CDR3 sequences, 20% to 25% of which are singletons. This CDR3 has 14 amino acids. Trimming cost V 4 bases and J 4 bases; bases outside gene matches: 6. Germline V lookup: CDR1 SGHDT, CDR2 YYEEEE. This entry belongs to a study of T cells in Graves' hyperthyroidism and ophthalmopathy.

The origin of this receptor is a man aged 30 to 39 with Graves' ophthalmopathy. The V and J genes are TRBV5-6 and TRBJ1-1; 8 positions agree with TRBD1. Material for sequencing was blood. The CDR3 protein is CASSRGQGTTEAFF. Written as DNA, the CDR3 is TGTGCCAGCAGCCGAGGACAGGGTACCACTGAAGCTTTCTTT. Supplemented by reference TRBV5-6 and TRBJ1-1, the full variable domain reads DAGVTQSPTHLIKTRGQQVTLRCSPKSGHDTVSWYQQALGQGPQFIFQYYEEEERQRGNFPDRFSGHQFPNYSSELNVNALLLGDSALYLCASSRGQGTTEAFFGQGTRLTVV.